This T cell receptor beta chain stems from a study of vaccination effects on CD4 cells after COVID-19. Overall study results and limits: From healthy vaccinees, only 1 of 255 vaccine-induced clones also reacted to common cold coronaviruses.

Turning to this clone: Its target is unknown.

Antigen-specific CD4+ T cells were expanded with viral peptide pools in the ViraFEST assay before sequencing. Following culture for roughly 10 days, CD4+ T cells were isolated. It was two doses of either the BNT162b2 or mRNA-1273 vaccine that participants received. Testing of the vaccine recipients showed negative nucleocapsid antibodies and no prior SARS-CoV-2 infection. The culture medium for roughly 1.9 million PBMC per well included around 9.3 IU/ml IL-2 and about 10 ug/ml peptides. In the cultures, half the medium was exchanged for IL-2 medium on days 3 and 7. In germline, CDR1 is ENHRY, CDR2 SYGVKD. V gave up 6 bases and J gave up 0 bases, with 10 bases separating them. This CDR3 is built from 14 residues. Here immunoSEQ multiplex PCR was the method, and the copy in TCRdb shows in-frame clones only, minus some. The sample consists of over 80,000 clones, 77% of them appearing once.

The material was CD4+ T cells from PBMCs cultured with HCoV-OC43 spike peptides, obtained after COVID-19 vaccination. Indicated subset: HCoV-OC43 spike overlapping peptide pool stimulation. The rearrangement links TRBV10-3 to TRBJ2-3; D gene ambiguous. The TCR comes from a human donor who received a COVID-19 vaccine. Written as DNA, the CDR3 is TGTGCCATCAGGAACCCAATGAGCACAGATACGCAGTATTTT. It is translated as CAIRNPMSTDTQYF.